The subject of this entry is one TCR beta chain. The CDR3 has 15 residues. The V end was cut by 3 bases, the J end by 5 bases, with 16 bases between. Germline loops: CDR1 LNHDA, CDR2 SQIVND (reference sequence). Libraries were prepared by immunoSEQ multiplex PCR; TCRdb keeps only in-frame clonotypes and omits some of them. The sample lists tens of thousands of clones; roughly 96% were seen once. This sample is drawn from a study of technical replicates of blood from a handful of donors. This chain links TRBV19 with TRBJ1-1; TRBD1 might be the D (6 bases). The sequencing input was T cells isolated from PBMCs. This sequence was found in a human donor in good health. Written as DNA, the CDR3 is TGTGCCAGTAGTATCACCGAAGAAGGGGGAACTGAAGCTTTCTTT. Protein product: CASSITEEGGTEAFF.